The T cell receptor beta chain under discussion was sequenced for a study of cytomegalovirus exposure and HLA in healthy donors. Study-wide results and limits: Later analysis associated a missense DCLRE1C variant with TCR beta V- and J-gene trimming. Common viral pathogens seemed, in a later analysis, to connect with several of the most significant clusters. The presence/absence work took it that sequencing depth was about the same across donors.

Vbeta (60) and Jbeta (13) primers were used in the PCR. The method was immunoSEQ multiplex PCR; TCRdb's version includes in-frame clones alone and lacks a portion of them. This sample carries roughly 100,000 clones, roughly 85% of them seen once, and the ten largest clones take 2% to 3%. The length of the CDR3 is 14 residues. The V and J ends lost 4 bases and 7 bases respectively, with 16 bases between them. CDR1 LNHDA and CDR2 SQIVND come from the germline V gene (reference sequence). Donors had nominal health at sampling but likely had unrecorded immune exposures. Regarding this clone: Its antigen is currently unknown.

This receptor was obtained from a man in his forties or fifties in good health and CMV-seronegative. The sequencing input was PBMCs. J is TRBJ2-5 and V is TRBV19; D may be TRBD1 (8 bases). CDR3 amino acids: CASSTANRGGTQYF. The CDR3 nucleotides are TGTGCCAGTAGTACGGCCAACAGGGGGGGGACCCAGTACTTC.